The 12 T cell receptor beta chains in this list originate from one sample, sequenced in a study of shared clonotypes between healthy human individuals. TCRdb's table, derived via immunoSEQ multiplex PCR, lists solely in-frame clones and lacks some. The data hold approximately 1.1 million clones, with around three quarters observed a single time. Specimen: memory CD4+ T cells from PBMCs. Described subset: CD45RA-negative fraction. These receptors came from a man younger than 30 in good health. Some clones in this sample may be carry-over from other donors' samples.

The chain links TRBV27 to TRBJ1-2; D might be TRBD1 (6 bases). The germline V and J ends were trimmed by 8 bases and 6 bases, with 13 bases remaining between them. There are 12 residues in the CDR3. Germline loops: CDR1 MNHEY, CDR2 SMNVEV (reference sequence). CDR3 bases: TGTGCCAGCGGGGGCAGGAATCATGGCTACACCTTC. Translated: CASGGRNHGYTF.

The chain links TRBV7-9 to TRBJ1-2, with no clear D. The CDR3 is 15 residues long. The germline CDR1 and CDR2 sequences are SEHNR and FQNEAQ (reference sequence). Trimming took off 8 bases at V and 3 bases at J, with 19 bases between the two ends. CDR3 amino acids: CASRPSGLGDYGYTF. The CDR3 nucleotides read TGTGCCAGCCGCCCCAGTGGGCTGGGTGACTATGGCTACACCTTC.

With respect to this clone: Different DNA sequences within this sample yield the same CDR3. The rearrangement links TRBV5-1 to TRBJ1-2; D is ambiguous. Germline V gives CDR1 SGHRS, CDR2 YFSETQ. The CDR3 contains 14 residues. V lost 0 bases, J lost 0 bases, and 6 bases lay in between. CDR3 sequence: CASSLESTNYGYTF. CDR3 coding DNA: TGCGCCAGCAGCTTGGAATCAACTAACTATGGCTACACCTTC.

V and J are TRBV20-1 and TRBJ2-1; the D gene is possibly TRBD2 (6 bases). Trimming removed 5 bases from V and 16 bases from J, with 18 bases in between. CDR1 and CDR2 from the germline V gene are DFQATT and SNEGSKA (reference sequence). The CDR3 sequence is 11 residues long. The CDR3 spells CSAAKRERAFF. The CDR3, as DNA: TGCAGTGCTGCGAAACGGGAGCGGGCTTTCTTC.

V and J are TRBV19 and TRBJ1-5, with D tentatively TRBD1 (5 bases). This CDR3 spans 15 amino acids. Germline V gene data show CDR1 as LNHDA and CDR2 as SQIVND (reference sequence). V dropped 9 bases and J dropped 3 bases, with 18 bases sitting between them. The chain's CDR3 is CASGGGGFDNQPQHF. The CDR3, as DNA: TGTGCCAGCGGGGGGGGAGGATTTGACAATCAGCCCCAGCATTTT.

The chain couples TRBV11-3 to TRBJ2-3; 12 nucleotides match TRBD1. Looked up from germline, CDR1 is SGHNT and CDR2 is YENEEA. J lost 2 bases, V lost 1 base, and 7 bases had no gene match. CDR3 length: 18 residues. The CDR3: CASSLGDRGLKSTDTQYF. CDR3 sequence (DNA): TGTGCCAGCAGCTTAGGGGACAGGGGGCTGAAATCCACAGATACGCAGTATTTT.

The chain combines TRBV6-5 with TRBJ2-7, with 10 positions matching TRBD1. With 11 bases clipped from V and 5 bases from J, the junction kept 12 bases outside the gene matches. In germline, CDR1 is MNHEY, CDR2 SVGAGI. This CDR3 has 14 amino acids. Written as DNA, the CDR3 is TGTGCCGTAGCGGATTCCGGGACAGGGGACGAGCAGTACTTC. This gives the protein CAVADSGTGDEQYF.

The chain recombines TRBV27 with TRBJ1-1, with no clear D. The CDR3 is 14 amino acids. V shed 6 bases and J shed 10 bases, with 21 bases lying between them. Looked up from germline, CDR1 is MNHEY and CDR2 is SMNVEV (reference sequence). In DNA form, the CDR3 reads TGTGCCAGCAGGCCCCTCCCGGGCCTCGGGTTAGCTTTCTTT. It encodes CASRPLPGLGLAFF.

This rearrangement joins TRBV7-9 to TRBJ2-2; TRBD1 matches 11 bases. V lost 4 bases, J lost 7 bases, and 8 bases stayed unmatched. The CDR3 spans 16 residues. Germline assignment: CDR1 SEHNR and CDR2 FQNEAQ (reference sequence). In nucleotides, the CDR3 is TGTGCCAGCAGCTCCTGGACAGGGGGCGAGGGCGGGGAGCTGTTTTTT. This translates into CASSSWTGGEGGELFF.

This clone was seen only once. The chain couples TRBV15 to TRBJ2-6; the match to TRBD1 covers 7 bases. The CDR3 covers 16 residues. Germline CDR1 and CDR2: LNHNV and YYDKDF (reference sequence). Germline trimming cut 2 bases from V and 2 bases from J; bases unmatched to any gene: 3. This CDR3 is CATSRPGQAGANVLTF. CDR3 DNA: TGTGCCACCAGCAGACCCGGACAGGCTGGGGCCAACGTCCTGACTTTC.

The chain uses TRBV7-8 and TRBJ2-5, with 8 positions matching TRBD2. The V and J ends lost 4 bases and 2 bases, in that order; junction bases with no gene match: 12. Per the germline V gene, CDR1 is SGHVS and CDR2 is FQNEAQ. The CDR3 extends over 17 amino acids. The CDR3 sequence: CASSSGLAGGVQETQYF. The CDR3 DNA is TGTGCCAGCAGCTCTGGACTAGCTGGGGGGGTTCAAGAGACCCAGTACTTC.

Notes on this clone: The identical CDR3 is also encoded by other nucleotide sequences in the sample. The J gene is TRBJ2-6, the V gene TRBV2; tentatively, D is TRBD1 or TRBD2 (6 bases each). Germline values: CDR1 SNHLY, CDR2 FYNNEI. The CDR3 contains 15 residues. The ends were cut back, 1 base at V and 4 bases at J, with 8 bases in the middle. The CDR3 sequence: CASSEGGAGANVLTF. The CDR3 nucleotides read TGTGCCAGCAGTGAAGGGGGGGCGGGGGCCAACGTCCTGACTTTC.